This TCR beta chain was documented in a study of T cell changes during pregnancy in multiple sclerosis. The protocol was immunoSEQ multiplex PCR, while the TCRdb copy is restricted to in-frame clones and leaves out a portion. Seen here are some 40,000 clones, about 94% observed once, and the top ten hold 0.39%. Trimming cost V 0 bases and J 5 bases; bases outside gene matches: 5. The CDR3 has 16 amino acids. Per the germline V gene, CDR1 is SGDLS and CDR2 is YYNGEE. This TCR was recovered from a female donor with multiple sclerosis, enrolled in a pregnancy study. The chain recombines TRBV9 with TRBJ2-3; 11 bases agree with TRBD2. The source material was CD4+ T cells from peripheral blood mononuclear cells, sampled in the second trimester of pregnancy. CDR3: CASSVAVAGGQDTQYF. As DNA, the CDR3 is TGTGCCAGCAGCGTAGCGGTAGCGGGGGGGCAAGATACGCAGTATTTT. The full variable domain, rest sourced from reference TRBV9 and TRBJ2-3, is DSGVTQTPKHLITATGQRVTLRCSPRSGDLSVYWYQQSLDQGLQFLIQYYNGEERAKGNILERFSAQQFPDLHSELNLSSLELGDSALYFCASSVAVAGGQDTQYFGPGTRLTVL.